This T cell receptor beta chain was recovered during a study of shared clonotypes between healthy human individuals. Germline V CDR1 and CDR2: MNHNS, SASEGT. V was trimmed by 7 bases and J by 8 bases, leaving 20 bases between them. The CDR3 runs to 14 residues. Study conclusions and caveats: Among donors, sharing of clonotypes was expected to be affected by sequencing depth.

Sequenced by immunoSEQ multiplex PCR; TCRdb stores in-frame clones only, minus some. The sample has 950,000 to 1,300,000 clones, about 77% seen once. Details on this clone: Its matching antigen is unknown.

Sequences were obtained from memory CD4+ T cells sorted from blood. Subset indicated: CD45RA-negative fraction. The TCR comes from a man aged 18 to 29 in good health. The chain joins TRBV6-1 to TRBJ1-2; no reliable D call. The CDR3, as DNA: TGTGCCAGCATCACAAAAGTGCAGTCTGACGGCTACACCTTC. This sequence encodes CASITKVQSDGYTF.